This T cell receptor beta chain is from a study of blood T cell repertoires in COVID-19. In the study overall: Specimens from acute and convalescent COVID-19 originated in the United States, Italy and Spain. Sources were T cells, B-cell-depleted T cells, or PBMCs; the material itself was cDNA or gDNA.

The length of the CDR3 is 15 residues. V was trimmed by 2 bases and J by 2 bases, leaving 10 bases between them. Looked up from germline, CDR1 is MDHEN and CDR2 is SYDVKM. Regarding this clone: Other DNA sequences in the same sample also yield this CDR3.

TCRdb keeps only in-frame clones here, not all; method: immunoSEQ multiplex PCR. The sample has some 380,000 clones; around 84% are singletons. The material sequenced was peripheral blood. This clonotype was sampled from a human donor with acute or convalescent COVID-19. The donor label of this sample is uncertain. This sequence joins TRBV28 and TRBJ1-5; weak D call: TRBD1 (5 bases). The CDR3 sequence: CASSLGGGGNQPQHF. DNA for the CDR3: TGTGCCAGCAGTTTAGGCGGGGGAGGCAATCAGCCCCAGCATTTT. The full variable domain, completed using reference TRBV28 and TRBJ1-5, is DVKVTQSSRYLVKRTGEKVFLECVQDMDHENMFWYRQDPGLGLRLIYFSYDVKMKEKGDIPEGYSVSREKKERFSLILESASTNQTSMYLCASSLGGGGNQPQHFGDGTRLSIL.